The 8 T cell receptor beta chains listed next were all sequenced from one sample in a study of T cell changes during pregnancy in multiple sclerosis. Profiling relied on immunoSEQ multiplex PCR, and the TCRdb table lists in-frame clones only, not all of them. The sample holds about 60,000 clones, approximately 95% seen once. The input for sequencing was CD8+ T cells from peripheral blood mononuclear cells, taken in the second trimester of pregnancy. The receptors stem from a female donor with multiple sclerosis, enrolled in a pregnancy study.

This clone was observed once. This chain joins TRBV19 and TRBJ1-5; D not resolved. V was shortened by 4 bases and J by 6 bases, with 13 bases between the two germline ends. CDR3 length equals 14 residues. Germline values: CDR1 LNHDA, CDR2 SQIVND (reference sequence). The CDR3 here is CASSSDGYSQPQHF. The CDR3 DNA follows: TGTGCCAGTAGTAGCGACGGATACAGTCAGCCCCAGCATTTT.

The chain employs TRBV19 and TRBJ1-1, with D unresolved. V was cut by 3 bases and J by 10 bases, with 12 bases left in between. This CDR3 spans 12 amino acids. The germline CDR1 and CDR2 sequences are LNHDA and SQIVND (reference sequence). The DNA for the CDR3 is TGTGCCAGTAGTATGGGAGAGGGTGGAGCTTTCTTT. Protein: CASSMGEGGAFF. Full variable domain (remainder filled in from reference TRBV19 and TRBJ1-1): DGGITQSPKYLFRKEGQNVTLSCEQNLNHDAMYWYRQDPGQGLRLIYYSQIVNDFQKGDIAEGYSVSREKKESFPLTVTSAQKNPTAFYLCASSMGEGGAFFGQGTRLTVV.

The chain joins TRBV5-8 to TRBJ2-2; TRBD1 matches at 8 bases. V lost 9 bases and J lost 5; bases outside the gene matches: 3. The CDR3 is made up of 12 amino acids. Germline lookup yields CDR1 SGHTS and CDR2 YDEGEE. CDR3: CAMDRVTGELFF. CDR3 coding DNA: TGTGCCATGGACAGGGTGACCGGGGAGCTGTTTTTT.

The chain recombines TRBV5-6 with TRBJ1-5; 9 bases agree with TRBD1. The ends lost 4 bases at V and 4 bases at J; junction bases unmatched: 6. This CDR3 is built from 15 residues. Germline V CDR1 and CDR2: SGHDT, YYEEEE. The CDR3 bases are TGTGCCAGCAGCCCACAGGGGGCGGGTAATCAGCCCCAGCATTTT. It is translated as CASSPQGAGNQPQHF.

The rearrangement joins TRBV9 to TRBJ2-7, with TRBD2 identical over 9 bases. CDR1 is SGDLS, CDR2 YYNGEE, per germline. The length of the CDR3 is 15 residues. J gave up 4 bases and V 0 bases, and 5 bases lay outside the gene matches. Written as DNA, the CDR3 is TGTGCCAGCAGCGTAGGTTATAGCGGGAGTTACGAGCAGTACTTC. It encodes CASSVGYSGSYEQYF.

This clone was recorded once. The rearrangement uses TRBV27 and TRBJ2-7; 10 positions agree with TRBD2. The V and J ends lost 9 bases and 3 bases, in that order; junction bases with no gene match: 5. CDR3 length: 13 amino acids. Germline loops: CDR1 MNHEY, CDR2 SMNVEV (reference sequence). Here the CDR3 DNA reads TGTGCCAGTTCTAGCGGGAGTGTCTACGAGCAGTACTTC. It is translated as CASSSGSVYEQYF.

The chain has TRBV6-1 and TRBJ2-2; D uncertain. Germline V gene lookup returns CDR1 MNHNS and CDR2 SASEGT. The V end lost 3 bases, the J end lost 4 bases, and 12 bases lay between the germline ends. This CDR3 is 15 amino acids long. The CDR3: CASSEATLVTGELFF. In nucleotides, the CDR3 is TGTGCCAGCAGTGAGGCCACGTTGGTCACCGGGGAGCTGTTTTTT.

The V call is TRBV29-1, the J call TRBJ2-1; 8 nucleotides line up with TRBD1. Germline CDR1 and CDR2: SQVTM and ANQGSEA. The CDR3 is 14 amino acids. J lost 13 bases, V lost 6 bases, and 17 bases had no gene match. The CDR3 protein is CSVAGQGGTSPQFF. The CDR3 bases are TGCAGCGTCGCCGGACAGGGTGGAACGAGTCCACAGTTCTTC.